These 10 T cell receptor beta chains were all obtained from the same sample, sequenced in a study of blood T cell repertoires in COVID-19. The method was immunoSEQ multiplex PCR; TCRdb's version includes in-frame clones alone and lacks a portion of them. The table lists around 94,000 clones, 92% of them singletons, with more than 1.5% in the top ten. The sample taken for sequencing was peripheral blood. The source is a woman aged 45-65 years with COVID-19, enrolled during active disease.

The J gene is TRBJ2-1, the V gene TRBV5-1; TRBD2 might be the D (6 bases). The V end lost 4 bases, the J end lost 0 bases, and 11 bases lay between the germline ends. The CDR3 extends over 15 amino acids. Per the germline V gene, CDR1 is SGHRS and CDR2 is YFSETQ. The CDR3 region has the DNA TGCGCCAGCAGCCGGGACTTGAGCTCCTACAATGAGCAGTTCTTC. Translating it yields CASSRDLSSYNEQFF.

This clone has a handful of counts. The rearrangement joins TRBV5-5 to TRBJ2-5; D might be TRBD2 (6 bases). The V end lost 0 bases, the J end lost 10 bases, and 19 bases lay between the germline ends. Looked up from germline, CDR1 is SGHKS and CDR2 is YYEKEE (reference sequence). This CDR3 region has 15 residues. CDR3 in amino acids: CASSLVGHPGEDQYF. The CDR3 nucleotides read TGTGCCAGCAGCTTGGTAGGACACCCGGGGGAGGACCAGTACTTC.

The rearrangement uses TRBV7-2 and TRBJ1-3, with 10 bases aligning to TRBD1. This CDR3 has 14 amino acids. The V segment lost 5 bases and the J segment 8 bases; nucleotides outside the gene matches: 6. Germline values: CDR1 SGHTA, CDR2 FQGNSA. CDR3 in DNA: TGTGCCAGCAGCCTCGGACAGGGGGTTTACACCATATATTTT. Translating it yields CASSLGQGVYTIYF. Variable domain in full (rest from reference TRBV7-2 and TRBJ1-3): GAGVSQSPSNKVTEKGKDVELRCDPISGHTALYWYRQSLGQGLEFLIYFQGNSAPDKSGLPSDRFSAERTGGSVSTLTIQRTQQEDSAVYLCASSLGQGVYTIYFGEGSWLTVV.

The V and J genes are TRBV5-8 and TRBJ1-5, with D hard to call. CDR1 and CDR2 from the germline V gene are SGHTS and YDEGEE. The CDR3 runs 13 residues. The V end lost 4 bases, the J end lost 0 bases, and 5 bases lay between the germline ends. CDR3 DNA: TGTGCCAGCAGCCCAGATAGCAATCAGCCCCAGCATTTT. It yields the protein CASSPDSNQPQHF.

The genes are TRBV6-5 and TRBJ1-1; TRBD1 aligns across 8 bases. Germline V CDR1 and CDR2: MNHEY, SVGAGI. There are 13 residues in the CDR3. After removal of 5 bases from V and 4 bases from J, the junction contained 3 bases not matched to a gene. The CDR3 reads CASSTGGRTEAFF. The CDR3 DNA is TGTGCCAGCAGTACAGGGGGACGCACTGAAGCTTTCTTT.

DNA for the CDR3: TGTGCCAGCAGCATCCTGGACAGGGGAGGGGAGCTGTTTTTT. Its protein product is CASSILDRGGELFF. The chain carries TRBV6-6 and TRBJ2-2; 9 bases are shared with TRBD1. This CDR3 spans 14 amino acids. With V trimmed by 6 bases and J by 8 bases, 7 bases remained unmatched. CDR1 MNHNY and CDR2 SVGAGI come from the germline V gene (reference sequence).

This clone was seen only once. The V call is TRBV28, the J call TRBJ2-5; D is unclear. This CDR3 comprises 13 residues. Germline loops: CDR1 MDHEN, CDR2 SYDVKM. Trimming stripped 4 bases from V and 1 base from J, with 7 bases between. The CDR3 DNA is TGTGCCAGCAGTTCTACCATCCAAGAGACCCAGTACTTC. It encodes CASSSTIQETQYF. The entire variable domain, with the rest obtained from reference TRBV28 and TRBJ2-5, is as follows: DVKVTQSSRYLVKRTGEKVFLECVQDMDHENMFWYRQDPGLGLRLIYFSYDVKMKEKGDIPEGYSVSREKKERFSLILESASTNQTSMYLCASSSTIQETQYFGPGTRLLVL.

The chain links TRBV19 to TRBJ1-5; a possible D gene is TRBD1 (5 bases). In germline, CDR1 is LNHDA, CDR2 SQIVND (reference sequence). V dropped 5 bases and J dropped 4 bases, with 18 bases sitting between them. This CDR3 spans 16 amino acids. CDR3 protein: CASSDVIGGGNQPQHF. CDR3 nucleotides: TGTGCCAGTAGTGACGTGATCGGGGGTGGGAATCAGCCCCAGCATTTT.

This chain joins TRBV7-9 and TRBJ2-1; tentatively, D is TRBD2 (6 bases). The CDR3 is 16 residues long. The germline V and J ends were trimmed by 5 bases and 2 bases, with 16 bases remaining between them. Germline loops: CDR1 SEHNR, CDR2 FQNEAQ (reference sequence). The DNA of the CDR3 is TGTGCCAGCAGCCGAGGAGGAGGGTACCCCTACAATGAGCAGTTCTTC. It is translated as CASSRGGGYPYNEQFF. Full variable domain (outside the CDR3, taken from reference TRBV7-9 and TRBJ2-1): DTGVSQNPRHKITKRGQNVTFRCDPISEHNRLYWYRQTLGQGPEFLTYFQNEAQLEKSRLLSDRFSAERPKGSFSTLEIQRTEQGDSAMYLCASSRGGGYPYNEQFFGPGTRLTVL.

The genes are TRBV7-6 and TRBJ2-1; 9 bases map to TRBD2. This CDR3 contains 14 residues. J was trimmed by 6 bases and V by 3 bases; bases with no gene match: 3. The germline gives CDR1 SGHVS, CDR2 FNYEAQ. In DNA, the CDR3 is TGTGCCAGCAGCTTCGGCGGGGGGGGCAATGAGCAGTTCTTC. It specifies CASSFGGGGNEQFF.